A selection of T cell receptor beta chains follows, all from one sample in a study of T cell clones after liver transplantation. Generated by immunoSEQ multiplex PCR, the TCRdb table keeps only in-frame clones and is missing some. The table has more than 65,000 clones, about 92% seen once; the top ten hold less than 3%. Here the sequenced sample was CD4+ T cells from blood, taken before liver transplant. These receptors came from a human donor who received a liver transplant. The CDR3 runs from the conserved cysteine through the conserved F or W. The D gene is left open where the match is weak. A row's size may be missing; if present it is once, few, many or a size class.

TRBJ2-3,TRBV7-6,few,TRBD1,CASSASGTDTDTQYF,TGTGCCAGCAGCGCTTCCGGGACAGACACAGATACGCAGTATTTT
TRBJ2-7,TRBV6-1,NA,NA,CASSEGVLGYEQYF,TGTGCCAGCAGTGAAGGAGTCCTGGGGTACGAGCAGTACTTC
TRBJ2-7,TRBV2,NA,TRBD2,CASSADGRAGEQYF,TGTGCCAGCAGTGCTGACGGGAGGGCCGGGGAGCAGTACTTC
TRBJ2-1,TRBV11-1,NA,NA,CASSRLGGSSYNEQFF,TGTGCCAGCAGTCGATTGGGGGGCAGCTCCTACAATGAGCAGTTCTTC
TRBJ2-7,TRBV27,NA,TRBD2,CASSFRGRSEQYF,TGTGCCAGCAGTTTTCGCGGGAGGAGCGAGCAGTACTTC
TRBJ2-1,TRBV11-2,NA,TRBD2,CASSPGLAGGGNEQFF,TGTGCCAGCAGCCCCGGACTAGCGGGAGGGGGTAATGAGCAGTTCTTC
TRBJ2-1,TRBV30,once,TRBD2,CAWSVFGWREGSYNEQFF,TGTGCCTGGAGTGTATTTGGCTGGCGGGAGGGTTCCTACAATGAGCAGTTCTTC
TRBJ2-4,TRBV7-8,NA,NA,CASSLAIARGAKNIQYF,TGTGCCAGCAGCTTAGCTATAGCAAGGGGCGCCAAAAACATTCAGTACTTC
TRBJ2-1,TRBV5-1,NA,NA,CASSFELALSDEQFF,TGCGCCAGCAGCTTCGAGCTAGCGTTATCCGATGAGCAGTTCTTC
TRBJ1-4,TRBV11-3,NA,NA,CASSSGLGDEKLFF,TGTGCCAGCAGCTCAGGGTTGGGGGATGAAAAACTGTTTTTT
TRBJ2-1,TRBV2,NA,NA,CASSEWVDYNEQFF,TGTGCCAGCAGTGAATGGGTAGACTACAATGAGCAGTTCTTC
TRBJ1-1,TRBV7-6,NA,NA,CASSEKRASEAFF,TGTGCCAGCAGCGAGAAAAGGGCATCTGAAGCTTTCTTT
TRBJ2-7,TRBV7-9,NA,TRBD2,CASSLSSGRYEQYF,TGTGCCAGCAGCTTGAGTAGCGGGAGGTACGAGCAGTACTTC
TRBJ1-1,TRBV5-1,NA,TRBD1,CASSSNRGTEAFF,TGCGCCAGCAGCTCGAACAGGGGCACTGAAGCTTTCTTT
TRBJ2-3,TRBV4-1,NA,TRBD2,CATSRELGADTQYF,TGCGCCACTTCGCGGGAGTTAGGGGCGGATACGCAGTATTTT
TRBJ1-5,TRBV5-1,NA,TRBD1,CASSPTFRTGGGNQPQHF,TGCGCCAGCAGCCCTACCTTTCGGACAGGGGGAGGTAATCAGCCCCAGCATTTT
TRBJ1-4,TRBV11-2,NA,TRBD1,CASSPGRADRGDEKLFF,TGTGCCAGCAGCCCCGGCCGGGCGGACAGGGGCGATGAAAAACTGTTTTTT
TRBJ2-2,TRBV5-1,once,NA,CASSLAMGGNTGELFF,TGCGCCAGCAGCTTGGCCATGGGGGGTAACACCGGGGAGCTGTTTTTT
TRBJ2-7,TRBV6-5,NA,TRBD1,CASKIDRETYEQYF,TGTGCCAGCAAAATCGACAGGGAAACCTACGAGCAGTACTTC
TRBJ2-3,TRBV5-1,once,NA,CASRQGPAQYF,TGCGCCAGCAGGCAGGGCCCCGCGCAGTATTTT
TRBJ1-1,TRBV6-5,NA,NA,CASSYSGTANTEAFF,TGTGCCAGCAGTTACTCCGGGACGGCGAACACTGAAGCTTTCTTT
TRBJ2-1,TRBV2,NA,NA,CARGADPYNEQFF,TGTGCCAGGGGGGCCGATCCCTACAATGAGCAGTTCTTC
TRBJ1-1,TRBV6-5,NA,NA,CASSSRGKNTEAFF,TGTGCCAGCAGTTCCAGGGGAAAGAACACTGAAGCTTTCTTT
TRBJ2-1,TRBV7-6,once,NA,CASSSEGPPVF,TGTGCCAGCAGCTCAGAGGGACCCCCAGTCTTC
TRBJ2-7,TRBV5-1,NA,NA,CASSSTGRLKGSHEQYF,TGCGCCAGCAGCTCTACCGGCCGATTAAAAGGCTCTCACGAGCAGTACTTC
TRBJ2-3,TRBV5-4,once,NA,CASSFPDSGFTDTQYF,TGTGCCAGCAGCTTTCCGGACAGTGGGTTCACAGATACGCAGTATTTT
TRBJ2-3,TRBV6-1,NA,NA,CASSEAGGVADTQYF,TGTGCCAGCAGTGAAGCGGGGGGAGTAGCAGATACGCAGTATTTT
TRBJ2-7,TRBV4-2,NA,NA,CASSPTSRTARYEQYF,TGTGCCAGCAGCCCAACCTCGCGGACAGCCCGCTACGAGCAGTACTTC
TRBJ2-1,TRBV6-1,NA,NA,CASGVFPALYNEQFF,TGTGCCAGCGGTGTTTTCCCCGCTCTTTACAATGAGCAGTTCTTC
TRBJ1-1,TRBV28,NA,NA,CASSLISENTEAFF,TGTGCCAGCAGTTTAATTTCAGAGAACACTGAAGCTTTCTTT
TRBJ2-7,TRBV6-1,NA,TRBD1,CASSIQVGGYNEQYF,TGTGCCAGCAGTATCCAGGTAGGGGGCTACAACGAGCAGTACTTC